This T cell receptor beta chain emerged from a study of vaccination and CD4 T cells after COVID-19. Study details: Six males and four females, two Hispanic, made up the convalescents. The post-COVID sampling time was a median roughly 100 days after diagnosis, ranging from 35 to 161. Post-vaccine sampling followed dose two by a median approximately 74 days (range 14 to 241). Stimulation used overlapping spike peptides from SARS-CoV-2, HCoV-NL63, HCoV-OC43 and HCoV-229E.

Comments on this clonotype: Its target is unknown.

Cultured CD4+ T cells had their DNA profiled by the Oncomine TCR Beta short-read assay. MiXCR was run by TCRdb on the PCR reads, yielding one entry per CDR3 protein. This sample has 2,500 to 3,500 distinct CDR3 sequences, with around 80% found just once. The sample's treatment: roughly 11-day PBMC culture with coronavirus spike peptide pools or control peptides (ViraFEST assay). Germline CDR1 MNHEY, CDR2 SMNVEV (reference sequence). The CDR3 has 17 amino acids. V shed 1 base and J shed 2 bases, with 17 bases lying between them. This TCR came from a human donor who had recovered from COVID-19. The sequencing input was CD4+ T cells from blood, cultured in vitro. The chain is built from TRBV27 and TRBJ1-2, with a tentative D call TRBD1 (6 bases). CDR3 coding DNA: TGTGCCAGCAGTTTATGGGGGGCGGGAAGATTCAACTATGGCTACACCTTC. This gives the protein CASSLWGAGRFNYGYTF.